The rows below give T cell receptor beta chains drawn from one sample of a study of blood T cell repertoires in COVID-19. TCRdb keeps only in-frame clones here, not all; method: immunoSEQ multiplex PCR. This sample has about 410,000 clones, with more than 80% found just once. The material sequenced was peripheral blood. Every receptor here comes from a woman in her thirties with active or convalescent COVID-19. Each CDR3 is given with its conserved first and last residue. The D gene is left open where the match is weak. Size tells how often a clone was seen (once, few, many) or the class of an expanded clone, and some rows leave it out.

>TRBV6-1|TRBD1|TRBJ1-1|NA
CASSVDRGRFTDTEAFF
TGTGCCAGCAGTGTCGACAGGGGGCGGTTTACGGACACTGAAGCTTTCTTT
>TRBV6-5|NA|TRBJ1-1|once
CASSPILGDTEAFF
TGTGCCAGCAGCCCCATTCTAGGTGACACTGAAGCTTTCTTT
>TRBV6-6|NA|TRBJ1-5|NA
CASSYTAGGDQPQHF
TGTGCCAGCAGTTACACGGCTGGGGGGGATCAGCCCCAGCATTTT
>TRBV11-2|TRBD2|TRBJ2-2|NA
CASSLLGTTVGELFF
TGTGCCAGCAGCTTGTTAGGGACTACGGTCGGGGAGCTGTTTTTT
>TRBV19|NA|TRBJ1-1|NA
CATSQGKVDPTEAFF
TGTGCCACCTCACAGGGTAAGGTTGATCCCACTGAAGCTTTCTTT
>TRBV12-5|NA|TRBJ2-3|once
CASDVLALTDTQYF
TGTGCTAGTGACGTACTAGCACTCACAGATACGCAGTATTTT
>TRBV21-1|NA|TRBJ2-6|few
CACHDRDGTGANVLTF
TGTGCCTGCCACGACAGGGATGGTACTGGGGCCAACGTCCTGACTTTC
>TRBV7-2|TRBD2|TRBJ2-3|NA
CASSLATAGADTQYF
TGTGCCAGCAGCTTAGCGACCGCGGGAGCAGATACGCAGTATTTT
>TRBV18|NA|TRBJ1-1|NA
CASSGPAGLNTEAFF
TGTGCCAGCTCAGGACCAGCGGGCCTGAACACTGAAGCTTTCTTT
>TRBV2|TRBD2|TRBJ2-2|NA
CASKRLAGGLTGELFF
TGTGCCAGCAAAAGGCTAGCGGGGGGACTCACCGGGGAGCTGTTTTTT
>TRBV4-1|NA|TRBJ2-1|NA
CASSQRWRGETYNEQFF
TGCGCCAGCAGCCAACGCTGGAGGGGCGAGACTTACAATGAGCAGTTCTTC
>TRBV5-1|NA|TRBJ2-1|NA
CASSQPIKQGDEQFF
TGCGCCAGCAGCCAACCAATTAAACAGGGCGATGAGCAGTTCTTC
>TRBV7-2|TRBD2|TRBJ2-1|NA
CASSLGGTTYNEQFF
TGTGCCAGCAGCTTAGGGGGGACTACCTACAATGAGCAGTTCTTC
>TRBV2|NA|TRBJ1-2|NA
CASSGGTNYGYTF
TGTGCCAGCAGTGGCGGGACTAACTATGGCTACACCTTC
>TRBV2|NA|TRBJ2-1|NA
CASKEGFLEGEQFF
TGTGCCAGTAAAGAGGGATTTCTGGAGGGTGAGCAGTTCTTC
>TRBV18|NA|TRBJ2-3|NA
CASSPIPGLYTQYF
TGTGCCAGCTCACCAATCCCGGGTCTTTATACGCAGTATTTT
>TRBV5-1|NA|TRBJ2-1|once
CASRRDSGNNEQFF
TGCGCCAGCAGAAGGGACTCCGGGAACAATGAGCAGTTCTTC
>TRBV2|TRBD2|TRBJ2-3|NA
CASRASGGDPTDTQYF
TGTGCCAGCAGAGCCAGCGGGGGGGACCCCACAGATACGCAGTATTTT
>TRBV7-9|NA|TRBJ1-1|NA
CASNQAGHTEAFF
TGTGCCAGCAATCAGGCGGGGCACACTGAAGCTTTCTTT
>TRBV4-1|TRBD1|TRBJ1-2|NA
CASSQQGQKVSNYGYTF
TGCGCCAGCAGCCAACAGGGACAGAAGGTATCTAACTATGGCTACACCTTC
>TRBV6-4|NA|TRBJ2-1|NA
CASLECWNEQFF
TGTGCCAGTCTCGAGTGCTGGAATGAGCAGTTCTTC
>TRBV18|NA|TRBJ1-4|NA
CASSPRLQFPEKLFF
TGTGCCAGCTCACCTCGTTTACAGTTTCCTGAAAAACTGTTTTTT
>TRBV6-1|NA|TRBJ1-1|NA
CASSELRGTEAFF
TGTGCCAGCAGTGAACTCAGGGGTACTGAAGCTTTCTTT
>TRBV7-2|NA|TRBJ1-3|NA
CASSFRGPGNTIYF
TGTGCCAGCAGCTTTAGGGGCCCTGGAAACACCATATATTTT